These T cell receptor beta chains were read from a single sample in a study of control samples from healthy donors and cancer patients. The table came from immunoSEQ multiplex PCR; TCRdb's copy has only in-frame clones and leaves some out. The profile shows 35,000 to 50,000 clones, around 87% of them singletons. Sequenced sample: PBMCs. These receptors were obtained from a woman aged 55-69 years with lung cancer. The CDR3 runs from the conserved cysteine through the conserved F or W. A D gene is named only where the DNA matches it firmly. Clone size is stated in some rows and not others, as once, few, many or a class when expanded.

V gene	clone size	D gene	J gene	CDR3 DNA	CDR3 protein
TRBV4-3	once	TRBD1	TRBJ2-7	TGCGCCAGCAGTCAGGACAGGGCCAGCTCCTACGAGCAGTACTTC	CASSQDRASSYEQYF
TRBV24-1	-	TRBD2	TRBJ2-1	TGTGCCACCAGTGGGCTGAGGGTAGCGGGAGGACAATACAATGAGCAGTTCTTC	CATSGLRVAGGQYNEQFF
TRBV19	-	TRBD1	TRBJ1-1	TGTGCCAGTGGGGACAGGGGGACTGAAGCTTTCTTT	CASGDRGTEAFF
TRBV7-7	-	-	TRBJ2-5	TGTGCCAGCAGCTTAGAGTCCGGGACCCAAGAGACCCAGTACTTC	CASSLESGTQETQYF
TRBV6-1	-	-	TRBJ1-1	TGTGCCAGCAGTGAGGTCCCAGCCTCTACTGAAGCTTTCTTT	CASSEVPASTEAFF
TRBV19	-	TRBD2	TRBJ2-1	TGTGCCAGTAGTATGGGACTAGCGGGCAATAATGAGCAGTTCTTC	CASSMGLAGNNEQFF
TRBV29-1	-	-	TRBJ2-6	TGCAGCGTTGAATGGCGCTCTGGGGCCAACGTCCTGACTTTC	CSVEWRSGANVLTF
TRBV29-1	-	-	TRBJ1-1	TGCAGCGTTGTAAGCCCTGTGAACACTGAAGCTTTCTTT	CSVVSPVNTEAFF
TRBV9	-	TRBD1	TRBJ2-1	TGTGCCAGCAGCCCCGAGGACAGGGGTGGGGATGAGCAGTTCTTC	CASSPEDRGGDEQFF
TRBV29-1	once	TRBD2	TRBJ2-1	TGCAGCGTTGAAGACCCCAACAGGACTAGCGGGAGGTCCTACAATGAGCAGTTCTTC	CSVEDPNRTSGRSYNEQFF
TRBV11-2	-	-	TRBJ2-3	TGTGCCAGCAGCCCCATCACTAGCACAGATACGCAGTATTTT	CASSPITSTDTQYF
TRBV5-1	-	-	TRBJ1-5	TGCGCCAGCAGCTGGGGGGCGGGGGGAGGCAATCAGCCCCAGCATTTT	CASSWGAGGGNQPQHF
TRBV6-5	few	TRBD1	TRBJ1-1	TGTGCCTCGGACAGGGGGACGGTGAACACTGAAGCTTTCTTT	CASDRGTVNTEAFF
TRBV27	few	-	TRBJ1-4	TGTGCCAGCAGTTTATCGGCCAGGGTCAGAAATGAAAAACTGTTTTTT	CASSLSARVRNEKLFF
TRBV7-2	-	TRBD1	TRBJ1-4	TGTGCCAGCAGCTTAAACCAGGGGGGTGAAAAACTGTTTTTT	CASSLNQGGEKLFF
TRBV18	medium-sized	-	TRBJ1-2	TGTGCCAGCTCACCCCGCAGGGGTAACTATGGCTACACCTTC	CASSPRRGNYGYTF
TRBV12-2	-	-	TRBJ2-7	TGTGCAAGTCGCTCTAGCTCCTACGAGCAGTACTTC	CASRSSSYEQYF
TRBV13	-	-	TRBJ2-5	TGTGCCAGCAGCTGGTATAGGGGATCCCAAGAGACCCAGTACTTC	CASSWYRGSQETQYF
TRBV10-3	-	TRBD2	TRBJ2-1	TGTGCCATCAGTGAGTCGAATATAGCGGGAGGGCCCGGTGAGCAGTTCTTC	CAISESNIAGGPGEQFF
TRBV5-1	-	TRBD1	TRBJ1-2	TGCGCCAGCAGCTGGACAGGGGGCGCGAATGGCTACACCTTC	CASSWTGGANGYTF
TRBV5-1	few	TRBD1	TRBJ2-1	TGCGCCAGCAGCTTGGGGACAGGGAACTACAATGAGCAGTTCTTC	CASSLGTGNYNEQFF
TRBV28	-	-	TRBJ2-1	TGTGCCAGCAGGTCGGCGACTCAGAGCTCCTACAATGAGCAGTTCTTC	CASRSATQSSYNEQFF
TRBV28	-	TRBD1	TRBJ1-2	TGTGCCAGCAAGGGAGACAGGGGACGATCTGGCTACACCTTC	CASKGDRGRSGYTF
TRBV7-9	-	-	TRBJ1-1	TGTGCCAGCAGCTTAACCGGGTACTTGAACACTGAAGCTTTCTTT	CASSLTGYLNTEAFF
TRBV13	-	TRBD1	TRBJ2-7	TGTGCCAGCAGCTCCCCAGGGGGAGAGCAGTACTTC	CASSSPGGEQYF
TRBV25-1	-	-	TRBJ1-1	TGTGCCAGCAGTGAATATTCGGACCGCTCCACTGAAGCTTTCTTT	CASSEYSDRSTEAFF
TRBV5-1	-	TRBD1	TRBJ2-3	TGCGCCGGATCCCAGGGGGCCAGCACAGATACGCAGTATTTT	CAGSQGASTDTQYF
TRBV5-1	-	-	TRBJ1-1	TGCGCCAGCAGCTTGGCCGGGACGGAGAACACTGAAGCTTTCTTT	CASSLAGTENTEAFF
TRBV29-1	-	-	TRBJ2-7	TGCAGCGTTGGGGGGACATCGAAGGCCTACGAGCAGTACTTC	CSVGGTSKAYEQYF
TRBV7-6	-	-	TRBJ2-3	TGTGCCAGCAGCCCCGGAGCGGGCGCGGATACGCAGTATTTT	CASSPGAGADTQYF
TRBV9	-	-	TRBJ1-6	TGTGCCAGCAACGGAGGAGATAATTCACCCCTCCACTTT	CASNGGDNSPLHF
TRBV5-6	-	-	TRBJ2-7	TGTGCCAGCAGCTCGGGGACTGCCTACGAGCAGTACTTC	CASSSGTAYEQYF
TRBV12-3/TRBV12-4	-	-	TRBJ2-7	TGTGCCAGCAGTTTGGGGATGGGCGAGCAGTACTTC	CASSLGMGEQYF
TRBV11-1	-	-	TRBJ2-3	TGTGCCAGCAGCCCATCACAGGGCCTCACAGATACGCAGTATTTT	CASSPSQGLTDTQYF
TRBV27	-	-	TRBJ1-4	TGTGCCAGCCCTGTGGGGGCCCGGGGACTGTTTTTT	CASPVGARGLFF
TRBV15	-	TRBD1	TRBJ1-4	TGTGCCACCAGCAGAGAACGACAGGGGGAGGATGAAAAACTGTTTTTT	CATSRERQGEDEKLFF
TRBV3-1/TRBV3-2	-	TRBD2	TRBJ2-2	TGTGCCAGCAGACACGTGACTAGCGGGAGAAGGAAGACCGGGGAGCTGTTTTTT	CASRHVTSGRRKTGELFF
TRBV10-3	-	TRBD2	TRBJ2-7	TGTGCCATCAGCGGGACTAGCGGGCGACAATCCTACGAGCAGTACTTC	CAISGTSGRQSYEQYF
TRBV7-6	once	-	TRBJ1-2	TGTGCCAGCAGCTCGGGACCCGTTCAAGATGGCTACACCTTC	CASSSGPVQDGYTF
TRBV7-9	few	-	TRBJ1-2	TGTGCCAGCAGCTTAGCGGTAGCCAACGTTGGCTACACCTTC	CASSLAVANVGYTF
TRBV4-2	-	-	TRBJ1-2	TGTGCCAGCAGCCAGGACGTCGGGACGTACTATGGCTACACCTTC	CASSQDVGTYYGYTF
TRBV5-4	-	TRBD1	TRBJ1-4	TGTGCCAGCAGCTCAAACAGGGGAATTAATGAAAAACTGTTTTTT	CASSSNRGINEKLFF
TRBV15	-	-	TRBJ2-7	TGTGCCACCAGCAGAGGGGGGTCATACTACGAGCAGTACTTC	CATSRGGSYYEQYF
TRBV3-1/TRBV3-2	-	-	TRBJ1-5	TGTGCCAGCAGCCTTGGACGGAAACATCAGCCCCAGCATTTT	CASSLGRKHQPQHF
TRBV14	-	-	TRBJ2-2	TGTGCCAGCAGCCAAGTCGGCCGGCAGAACACCGGGGAGCTGTTTTTT	CASSQVGRQNTGELFF
TRBV13	once	TRBD1	TRBJ1-2	TGTGCCAGCAGCTTGGGTGACAGGGGCCGGGGTGGCTACACCTTC	CASSLGDRGRGGYTF
TRBV2	-	TRBD1	TRBJ1-2	TGTGCCAGCAATTTGGACAGGGGCTATGGCTACACCTTC	CASNLDRGYGYTF
TRBV7-2	-	TRBD2	TRBJ2-7	TGTGCCAGCAGCCCGGATAGCGGGAGGGCCGGCGAGCAGTACTTC	CASSPDSGRAGEQYF
TRBV16	-	TRBD1	TRBJ1-2	TGTGCCAGCAGCCAGACACAGGGGAGAGCTAACTATGGCTACACCTTC	CASSQTQGRANYGYTF
TRBV30	-	TRBD1	TRBJ1-2	TGTGCCTGGAGGGGGACAGCTAACTATGGCTACACCTTC	CAWRGTANYGYTF
TRBV5-6	once	TRBD1	TRBJ1-2	TGTGCCAGCAGCTTAAGGGACAGAGGCCTGTATGGCTACACCTTC	CASSLRDRGLYGYTF
TRBV7-3	-	TRBD1	TRBJ2-2	TGTGCCAGCAGCTTAACACAGGGGGAATACACCGGGGAGCTGTTTTTT	CASSLTQGEYTGELFF
TRBV19	-	TRBD2	TRBJ2-3	TGTGCCAGTAGCCTAACTAGCGGTAGGGCAGATACGCAGTATTTT	CASSLTSGRADTQYF
TRBV6-5	-	TRBD1	TRBJ2-7	TGTGCCAGCGACCACGGACAGGGGTTCTACGAGCAGTACTTC	CASDHGQGFYEQYF
TRBV28	-	TRBD2	TRBJ2-7	TGTGCCAGCAGCCCACACTCCGGGACTACCCACTACGAGCAGTACTTC	CASSPHSGTTHYEQYF
TRBV2	-	-	TRBJ1-5	TGTGCCAGCAGTGGGGACCTCCCCAGTTCCAATCAGCCCCAGCATTTT	CASSGDLPSSNQPQHF
TRBV29-1	-	-	TRBJ2-1	TGCAGCGTTGACGGGGTGGGAAATGAGCAGTTCTTC	CSVDGVGNEQFF
TRBV4-3	once	TRBD1	TRBJ1-1	TGCGCCAGCAGCCAAGAGTGGGACAGGGGAGGAACTGAAGCTTTCTTT	CASSQEWDRGGTEAFF